Listed below are T cell receptor beta chains from one sample, sequenced in a study of T cell responses to AZD1222 COVID-19 vaccine. Method: immunoSEQ multiplex PCR; TCRdb's copy keeps in-frame clones and lacks some. The table lists 130,000 to 150,000 clones, roughly 93% of them singletons. The sample consisted of peripheral blood, taken after recovery from COVID-19. The receptors originated from an adult who had recovered from COVID-19. The CDR3 runs from the conserved cysteine through the conserved F or W. The D gene is left open where the match is weak. Clone size, where shown, is once, few, many, or a class for clones that have expanded.

d_gene: .
j_gene: TRBJ2-4
v_gene: TRBV6-5
abundance: once
CDR3nt: TGTGCCAGCAGTGCCAAAAACATTCAGTACTTC
CDR3aa: CASSAKNIQYF

d_gene: TRBD2
j_gene: TRBJ2-1
v_gene: TRBV7-9
abundance: .
CDR3nt: TGTGCCAGCAGCTTTGGAGCGGGAGTCAACGAGCAGTTCTTC
CDR3aa: CASSFGAGVNEQFF

d_gene: TRBD1
j_gene: TRBJ2-7
v_gene: TRBV4-1
abundance: once
CDR3nt: TGCGCCAGCAGCCAGAGGGGGCAGAACGAGCAGTACTTC
CDR3aa: CASSQRGQNEQYF

d_gene: TRBD1
j_gene: TRBJ2-4
v_gene: TRBV19
abundance: .
CDR3nt: TGTGCCAGTAGTCGAAACACCGGGACAGGGGACATTCAGTACTTC
CDR3aa: CASSRNTGTGDIQYF

d_gene: .
j_gene: TRBJ1-1
v_gene: TRBV11-1
abundance: .
CDR3nt: TGTGCCAGCAGCTTGGATAGAGAAGCTTTCTTT
CDR3aa: CASSLDREAFF

d_gene: TRBD2
j_gene: TRBJ2-1
v_gene: TRBV6-5
abundance: .
CDR3nt: TGTGCCAGCAGCGGATTAGAGCGGGATCTCAATGAGCAGTTCTTC
CDR3aa: CASSGLERDLNEQFF

d_gene: .
j_gene: TRBJ1-5
v_gene: TRBV6-1
abundance: .
CDR3nt: TGTGCCAGCAGTGAAGGCCATAGGGGCAATCAGCCCCAGCATTTT
CDR3aa: CASSEGHRGNQPQHF

d_gene: TRBD2
j_gene: TRBJ2-1
v_gene: TRBV7-9
abundance: once
CDR3nt: TGTGCCAGCAGCTTAGATGGCGGGAGGGTTCACAATGAGCAGTTCTTC
CDR3aa: CASSLDGGRVHNEQFF

d_gene: .
j_gene: TRBJ2-2
v_gene: TRBV6-2/TRBV6-3
abundance: once
CDR3nt: TGTGCCAGCAGTTACACCTCAGACTACAGGTACACCGGGGAGCTGTTTTTT
CDR3aa: CASSYTSDYRYTGELFF

d_gene: TRBD2
j_gene: TRBJ2-3
v_gene: TRBV18
abundance: once
CDR3nt: TGTGCCAGCTCCGGGACTAGCGGGAGCACAGATACGCAGTATTTT
CDR3aa: CASSGTSGSTDTQYF

d_gene: TRBD1
j_gene: TRBJ1-1
v_gene: TRBV27
abundance: .
CDR3nt: TGTGCCAGCAGTTCATATACCGGACAGGGGATCACTGAAGCTTTCTTT
CDR3aa: CASSSYTGQGITEAFF

d_gene: .
j_gene: TRBJ2-4
v_gene: TRBV28
abundance: once
CDR3nt: TGTGCCAGCAGTGGGAAAAACATTCAGTACTTC
CDR3aa: CASSGKNIQYF

d_gene: TRBD1
j_gene: TRBJ2-7
v_gene: TRBV18
abundance: .
CDR3nt: TGTGCCAGCTCCCCGGGACAGCCCCTTTCCTACGAGCAGTACTTC
CDR3aa: CASSPGQPLSYEQYF

d_gene: .
j_gene: TRBJ2-7
v_gene: TRBV27
abundance: .
CDR3nt: TGTGCCAGCAGTTTAGAAGGGAGCCGGTCCTACGAGCAGTACTTC
CDR3aa: CASSLEGSRSYEQYF

d_gene: .
j_gene: TRBJ1-1
v_gene: TRBV28
abundance: .
CDR3nt: TGTGCCAGCAGTTTCGTGGGGGGCGCCAACACTGAAGCTTTCTTT
CDR3aa: CASSFVGGANTEAFF

d_gene: .
j_gene: TRBJ2-7
v_gene: TRBV3-1/TRBV3-2
abundance: .
CDR3nt: TGTGCCAGCAGCCAGGGCGGTTACGAGCAGTACTTC
CDR3aa: CASSQGGYEQYF

d_gene: TRBD1
j_gene: TRBJ2-2
v_gene: TRBV6-5
abundance: once
CDR3nt: TGTGCCAGCAGTTTAGACAGGGAGACCGGGGAGCTGTTTTTT
CDR3aa: CASSLDRETGELFF

d_gene: TRBD2
j_gene: TRBJ2-3
v_gene: TRBV28
abundance: .
CDR3nt: TGTGCCAGCAGATCCGTAAGCGGGAGGGGAGTAGATACGCAGTATTTT
CDR3aa: CASRSVSGRGVDTQYF

d_gene: TRBD2
j_gene: TRBJ2-1
v_gene: TRBV11-2
abundance: .
CDR3nt: TGTGCCAGCAGCTTCGATAGCGGGAGGGGAGTCAATGAGCAGTTCTTC
CDR3aa: CASSFDSGRGVNEQFF

d_gene: TRBD1
j_gene: TRBJ1-6
v_gene: TRBV6-1
abundance: .
CDR3nt: TGTGCCAGCAGGCGGGACAGGGACGATTCACCCCTCCACTTT
CDR3aa: CASRRDRDDSPLHF

d_gene: .
j_gene: TRBJ1-2
v_gene: TRBV28
abundance: .
CDR3nt: TGTGCCAGCAGTTTAGGTGGCCCGGGGCAGGGCGGCGACTATGGCTACACCTTC
CDR3aa: CASSLGGPGQGGDYGYTF

d_gene: .
j_gene: TRBJ2-2
v_gene: TRBV10-3
abundance: .
CDR3nt: TGTGCCATCAGTGGGACGGGGAACACCGGGGAGCTGTTTTTT
CDR3aa: CAISGTGNTGELFF

d_gene: .
j_gene: TRBJ2-1
v_gene: TRBV19
abundance: once
CDR3nt: TGTGCCAGTCCACGCGGGAGACAGGAGACCAATGAGCAGTTCTTC
CDR3aa: CASPRGRQETNEQFF

d_gene: .
j_gene: TRBJ2-3
v_gene: TRBV18
abundance: .
CDR3nt: TGTGCCAGCTCACCGCCAAACAGGGTGGTGGATACGCAGTATTTT
CDR3aa: CASSPPNRVVDTQYF

d_gene: .
j_gene: TRBJ1-3
v_gene: TRBV6-1
abundance: .
CDR3nt: TGTGCCAGCAGTGACAGGGGCAACTCTGGAAACACCATATATTTT
CDR3aa: CASSDRGNSGNTIYF

d_gene: .
j_gene: TRBJ2-5
v_gene: TRBV9
abundance: .
CDR3nt: TGTGCCAGCAGCGTAGATGTAGGGGGCCAAGAGACCCAGTACTTC
CDR3aa: CASSVDVGGQETQYF

d_gene: .
j_gene: TRBJ2-5
v_gene: TRBV20-1
abundance: .
CDR3nt: TGCAGTGCCGTGCAAGAGACCCAGTACTTC
CDR3aa: CSAVQETQYF

d_gene: .
j_gene: TRBJ1-4
v_gene: TRBV9
abundance: .
CDR3nt: TGTGCCAGCAGTCCAGGAAAATCCTATGAAAAACTGTTTTTT
CDR3aa: CASSPGKSYEKLFF

d_gene: .
j_gene: TRBJ2-1
v_gene: TRBV28
abundance: .
CDR3nt: TGTGCCAGCAGTGATGGGGACGGCTACAATGAGCAGTTCTTC
CDR3aa: CASSDGDGYNEQFF